This T cell receptor (beta chain) was identified in a study of blood T cell repertoires in COVID-19. Measured with immunoSEQ multiplex PCR; TCRdb has only the in-frame clones, and not every one. In the table there are about 71,000 clones, roughly 82% of which are singletons. This clone was recorded a few times. With V trimmed by 2 bases and J by 4 bases, 8 bases remained unmatched. In germline, CDR1 is LNHDA, CDR2 SQIVND (reference sequence). The CDR3 runs to 16 residues. The sequenced sample was peripheral blood. J is TRBJ2-3 and V is TRBV19; 8 bases line up with TRBD2. The sequence was collected from a woman at least 80 years old with acute or convalescent COVID-19. The DNA for the CDR3 is TGTGCCAGTAGTATAACCCCGGGAGGGAACGCAGATACGCAGTATTTT. This sequence encodes CASSITPGGNADTQYF.